This T cell receptor (beta chain) emerged from a study of T-cell reconstitution after alpha-beta-depleted transplantation in children. Regarding the study as a whole: Reports say that about two months after transplant, the alpha-beta T cells came out of several hundred graft clones that had expanded. Some patients owed their high day-60 TCRbeta diversity to surviving recipient T cells and thymic progenitors. Newly generated T cells supplied most T-cell counts and diversity one year post-transplant.

This clonotype was counted ten times or more. Its matching antigen is unknown. V lost 2 bases to trimming and J lost 4 bases; unmatched junction nucleotides: 7. The CDR3 length is 16 residues. Germline V lookup: CDR1 SQVTM, CDR2 ANQGSEA. Using unique molecular identifiers, the investigators prepared the TCRbeta library. One entry per CDR3 protein, called by TCRdb with MiXCR from the PCR reads. This table holds more than 400,000 distinct CDR3 sequences, roughly 11% found once. Source: PBMCs, mostly from graft donor cells, taken 180 days after TCRalphabeta/CD19-depleted stem cell transplant. The chain combines TRBV29-1 with TRBJ2-7, with 14 bases identical to TRBD2. The clonotype originates from a female patient between 2 and 10 years old who had a stem cell transplant for aplastic anemia, so the T cells may come from the graft donor. CDR3 nucleotide sequence: TGCAGCGTTGAAATGGGACTAGCGGGAGAGGAGTACGAGCAGTACTTC. Its translation is CSVEMGLAGEEYEQYF.